These 18 T cell receptor beta chains were all obtained from the same sample, sequenced in a study of blood T cells in healthy people across ages. A second PCR, run for roughly 7 to 12 cycles, used a sample-barcoded 5' primer plus a J-beta primer mix. MiXCR, applied by TCRdb to the 5' RACE reads, yields one record per CDR3 protein. The sample shows under 1 million distinct CDR3 sequences, around 45% of them seen only once. The sequenced material came from blood. These receptors were collected from a man in his sixties in good health.

Notes on this clonotype: A much larger clone differs from this one at a single base, so this may be a read error. The V call is TRBV7-2, the J call TRBJ2-7, with TRBD1 matching 10 bases. Trimming removed 5 bases from V and 5 bases from J; junction bases left unmatched: 9. CDR1 and CDR2 from the germline V gene are SGHTA and FQGNSA. The CDR3 totals 15 residues. CDR3 sequence (DNA): TGTGCCAGCAGCGATCGGGACAGGGGTTCCGACGAGCAGTACTTC. As protein: CASSDRDRGSDEQYF.

This clonotype was counted a single time. V and J are TRBV7-2 and TRBJ2-1, with 7 positions matching TRBD2. Germline V CDR1 and CDR2: SGHTA, FQGNSA. The V and J ends lost 3 bases and 8 bases, in that order; junction bases with no gene match: 4. The CDR3 covers 13 residues. This CDR3 reads CASSFGRRDEQFF. CDR3 nucleotides: TGTGCCAGCAGCTTCGGGAGGAGGGATGAGCAGTTCTTC.

The chain joins TRBV6-5 to TRBJ2-1; D gene uncertain. The better agreement between TRBJ2-7 and the DNA end casts doubt on the J call. The CDR3 runs to 15 residues. CDR1 and CDR2 from the germline V gene are MNHEY and SVGAGI. The CDR3 coding sequence is TGTGCCAGCAGTTTAGATGCCAGCGAGTACAATGAGCAGTACTTC. As protein: CASSLDASEYNEQYF.

The chain couples TRBV3-1 to TRBJ1-2; D is perhaps TRBD1 (6 bases). Germline V CDR1 and CDR2: LGHDT, YNNKEL (reference sequence). Deletions cut 2 bases from V and 4 bases from J, with 17 bases between. CDR3 length: 16 amino acids. The CDR3 coding sequence is TGTGCCAGCAGCCAACCCCGAGGAGGGGGTGGCTATGGCTACACCTTC. Encoded protein: CASSQPRGGGGYGYTF.

CDR3 nucleotide sequence: TGTGCCAGCAGCTTAAGCGGGGGGGGAAGCCAAAATGAGCAGTTCTTC. Amino acid sequence: CASSLSGGGSQNEQFF. V and J are TRBV7-3 and TRBJ2-1; TRBD2 matches 9 bases. This CDR3 region has 16 residues. V lost 1 base and J lost 7; bases outside the gene matches: 8. Germline CDR1 is SGHTA and CDR2 is FQGTGA. The whole variable domain, remainder taken from reference TRBV7-3 and TRBJ2-1, is GAGVSQTPSNKVTEKGKYVELRCDPISGHTALYWYRQSLGQGPEFLIYFQGTGAADDSGLPNDRFFAVRPEGSVSTLKIQRTERGDSAVYLCASSLSGGGSQNEQFFGPGTRLTVL.

The chain couples TRBV7-2 to TRBJ1-5; D may be TRBD1 (5 bases). The CDR3 totals 15 residues. Germline V CDR1 and CDR2: SGHTA, FQGNSA. Trimming took off 4 bases at V and 0 bases at J, with 10 bases between the two ends. Written as DNA, the CDR3 is TGTGCCAGCAGCTCGACAGTAAATAGCAATCAGCCCCAGCATTTT. Its translation: CASSSTVNSNQPQHF.

The chain carries TRBV2 and TRBJ2-1; 10 nucleotides align to TRBD1. Germline assignment: CDR1 SNHLY and CDR2 FYNNEI. With V trimmed by 8 bases and J by 7 bases, 11 bases remained unmatched. The CDR3 extends over 15 amino acids. CDR3 loop: CASHRDRGSGNEQFF. The CDR3 DNA reads as TGTGCCAGCCACCGGGACAGGGGATCGGGTAATGAGCAGTTCTTC.

The chain uses TRBV30 and TRBJ2-5; D gene unclear. Germline V gene data show CDR1 as GTSNPN and CDR2 as SVGIG (reference sequence). The CDR3 consists of 12 residues. V dropped 0 bases and J dropped 6 bases, with 8 bases sitting between them. The CDR3: CAWSVPGKTQYF. The CDR3 bases are TGTGCCTGGAGTGTACCTGGAAAGACCCAGTACTTC.

The chain links TRBV14 to TRBJ1-2; D might be TRBD1 (5 bases). The length of the CDR3 is 13 residues. The ends were cut back, 1 base at V and 8 bases at J, with 11 bases in the middle. The germline CDR1 and CDR2 sequences are SGHDN and FVKESK. For the CDR3, the DNA is TGTGCCAGCAGCCAAGCCCGCCGGGGGGGCTACACCTTC. Translating gives CASSQARRGGYTF.

This clonotype was counted a single time. The rearrangement joins TRBV9 to TRBJ1-2; D is unresolved. Trimming left V 0 bases short and J 2 bases short, with 11 bases between. CDR3 length: 15 residues. The germline CDR1 and CDR2 sequences are SGDLS and YYNGEE. CDR3 sequence reads: CASSVDPAQNYGYTF. CDR3 DNA: TGTGCCAGCAGCGTAGACCCGGCGCAGAACTATGGCTACACCTTC.

This clonotype was seen more than once but under ten times. The chain recombines TRBV9 with TRBJ2-1; 13 bases line up with TRBD2. CDR3 length: 16 residues. After removal of 4 bases from V and 9 bases from J, the junction contained 10 bases not matched to a gene. Germline V gene sequence: CDR1 SGDLS, CDR2 YYNGEE. The CDR3 protein is CASSITGLAGSSEQFF. The CDR3 DNA is TGTGCCAGCAGCATTACGGGACTAGCGGGGAGTAGTGAGCAGTTCTTC. Complete variable domain (other parts from reference TRBV9 and TRBJ2-1): DSGVTQTPKHLITATGQRVTLRCSPRSGDLSVYWYQQSLDQGLQFLIQYYNGEERAKGNILERFSAQQFPDLHSELNLSSLELGDSALYFCASSITGLAGSSEQFFGPGTRLTVL.

The V gene is TRBV29-1, the J gene TRBJ2-5; D unresolved. Germline loops: CDR1 SQVTM, CDR2 ANQGSEA. With 4 bases removed from V and 5 bases from J, the gap between germline ends came to 11 bases. The CDR3 runs to 12 residues. CDR3 amino acids: CSVVVGLETQYF. DNA of the CDR3: TGCAGCGTTGTCGTGGGCTTGGAGACCCAGTACTTC.

The chain combines TRBV6-1 with TRBJ2-7; D tentatively reads TRBD1 or TRBD2 (5 bases each). The CDR3 has 13 residues. The V gene lost 7 bases and the J gene lost 3 bases, with 13 bases spanning the gap. The germline gives CDR1 MNHNS, CDR2 SASEGT. Here the CDR3 reads CASTSPGNYEQYF. CDR3 DNA: TGTGCCAGCACTAGCCCAGGGAACTACGAGCAGTACTTC.

The genes are TRBV27 and TRBJ1-4; 9 bases are a match to TRBD1. The CDR3 is 17 residues long. Trimming at V came to 3 bases and at J to 5 bases, leaving 10 bases not matched to a gene. CDR1 is MNHEY, CDR2 SMNVEV, per germline (reference sequence). The CDR3 nucleotides are TGTGCCAGCAGTTTGCTCTTTCGACAGGGGGGAAATGAAAAACTGTTTTTT. This encodes CASSLLFRQGGNEKLFF.

Points on this clonotype: One base away lies a much larger clone, so this may be a sequencing read error. The chain uses TRBV29-1 and TRBJ2-5; D not resolved. Trimming stripped 7 bases from V and 5 bases from J, with 11 bases between. CDR1 SQVTM and CDR2 ANQGSEA come from the germline V gene. The CDR3 covers 11 residues. The CDR3 coding sequence is TGCAGCGCCAGTAAGGTGGAGACCCAGTACTTC. Translating gives CSASKVETQYF.

This clonotype has a handful of counts. The genes are TRBV9 and TRBJ2-7; 11 bases match TRBD2. With 4 bases clipped from V and 0 bases from J, the junction kept 3 bases outside the gene matches. The CDR3 sequence is 15 residues long. In germline, CDR1 is SGDLS, CDR2 YYNGEE. CDR3 residues: CASSLTSGSSYEQYF. In nucleotides, the CDR3 is TGTGCCAGCAGCCTTACTAGCGGGAGCTCCTACGAGCAGTACTTC.

On this clonotype: This may stem from a read error, because a much larger clone lies one nucleotide away. V usage is TRBV25-1 and J usage is TRBJ2-3; D is unclear. CDR1 is MGHDK and CDR2 is SYGVNS in the germline V gene. The CDR3 sequence is 13 residues long. CDR3 DNA sequence: TGTGTCAGCAGTGAATTTAGAGGAGATACGCAGTATTTT. It translates to CVSSEFRGDTQYF.

This clonotype appeared a few times. The chain couples TRBV12-3 or TRBV12-4 to TRBJ2-5, with 15 bases matching TRBD2. V trimming: 8 bases; J trimming: 5 bases; junction bases outside the gene matches: 0. The CDR3 runs 13 residues. The chain's CDR3 is CASGLAGGETQYF. In nucleotides, the CDR3 is TGTGCCAGCGGACTAGCGGGGGGGGAGACCCAGTACTTC.